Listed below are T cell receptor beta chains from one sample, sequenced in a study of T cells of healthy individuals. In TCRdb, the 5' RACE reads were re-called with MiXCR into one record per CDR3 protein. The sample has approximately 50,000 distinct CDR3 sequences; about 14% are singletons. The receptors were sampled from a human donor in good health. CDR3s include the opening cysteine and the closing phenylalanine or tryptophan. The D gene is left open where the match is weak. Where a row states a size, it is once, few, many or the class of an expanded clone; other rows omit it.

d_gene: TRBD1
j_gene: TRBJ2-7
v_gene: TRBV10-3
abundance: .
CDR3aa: CATTGQGTYEQYF
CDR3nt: TGTGCCACCACGGGACAGGGAACCTACGAGCAGTACTTC

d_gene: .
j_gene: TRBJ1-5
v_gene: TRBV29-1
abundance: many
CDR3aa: CSVGVENNQPQHF
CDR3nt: TGCAGCGTTGGTGTGGAGAACAATCAGCCCCAGCATTTT

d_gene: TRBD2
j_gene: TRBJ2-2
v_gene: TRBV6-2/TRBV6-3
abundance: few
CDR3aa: CASSYSLAGPNTGELFF
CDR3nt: TGTGCCAGCAGTTACTCACTAGCGGGGCCTAACACCGGGGAGCTGTTTTTT

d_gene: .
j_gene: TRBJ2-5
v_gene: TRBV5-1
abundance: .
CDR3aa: CASSVAGARETQYF
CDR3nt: TGCGCCAGCTCAGTGGCGGGCGCGAGAGAGACCCAGTACTTC

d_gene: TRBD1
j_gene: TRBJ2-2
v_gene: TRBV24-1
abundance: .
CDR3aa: CATSDFIGRTGEFGELFF
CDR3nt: TGTGCCACCAGTGATTTTATCGGCCGGACAGGGGAATTCGGGGAGCTGTTTTTT

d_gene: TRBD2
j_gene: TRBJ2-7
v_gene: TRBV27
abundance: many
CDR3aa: CASSTSHSGKPYEQYF
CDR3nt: TGTGCCAGCAGTACCTCCCATAGCGGGAAGCCCTACGAGCAGTACTTC

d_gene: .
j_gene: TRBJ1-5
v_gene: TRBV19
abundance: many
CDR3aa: CASQQINQPQHF
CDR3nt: TGTGCCAGTCAACAGATCAATCAGCCCCAGCATTTT

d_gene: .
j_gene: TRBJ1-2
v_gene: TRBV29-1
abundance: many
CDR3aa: CSVDGVSGYGYTF
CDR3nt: TGCAGCGTTGATGGGGTGTCGGGCTATGGCTACACCTTC

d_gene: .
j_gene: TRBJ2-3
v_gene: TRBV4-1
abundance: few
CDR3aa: CASSQDPNTDTQYF
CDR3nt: TGCGCCAGCAGCCAAGATCCAAACACAGATACGCAGTATTTT

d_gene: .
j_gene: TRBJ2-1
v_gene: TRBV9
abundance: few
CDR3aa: CASSLAGSSYNEQFF
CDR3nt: TGTGCCAGCAGCCTCGCAGGGAGCTCCTACAATGAGCAGTTCTTC

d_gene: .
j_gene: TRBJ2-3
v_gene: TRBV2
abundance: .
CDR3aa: CASSETDTQYF
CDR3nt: TGTGCCAGCAGTGAAACAGATACGCAGTATTTT

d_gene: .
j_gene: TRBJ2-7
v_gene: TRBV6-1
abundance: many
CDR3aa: CASRRQVPSSYEQYF
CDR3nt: TGTGCCAGCAGACGACAGGTTCCTAGCTCCTACGAGCAGTACTTC

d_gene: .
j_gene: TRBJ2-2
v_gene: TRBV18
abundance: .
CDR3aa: CASSPAALSFGNTGELFF
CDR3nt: TGTGCCAGCTCACCAGCAGCCCTTTCTTTCGGGAACACCGGGGAGCTGTTTTTT

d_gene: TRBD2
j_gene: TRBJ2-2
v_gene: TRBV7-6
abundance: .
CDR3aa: CASSPGGAGGTNTGELFF
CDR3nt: TGTGCCAGCAGCCCCGGAGGTGCGGGGGGCACGAACACCGGGGAGCTGTTTTTT

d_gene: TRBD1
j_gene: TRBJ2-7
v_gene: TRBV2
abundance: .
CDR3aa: CASSAPGQGGLEQYF
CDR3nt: TGTGCCAGCAGTGCCCCGGGACAGGGGGGTCTCGAGCAGTACTTC

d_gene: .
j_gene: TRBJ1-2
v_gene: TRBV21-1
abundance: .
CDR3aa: CASSTRQASSGYGYTF
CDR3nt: TGTGCCAGCAGCACGCGCCAGGCGAGTAGTGGCTATGGCTACACCTTC

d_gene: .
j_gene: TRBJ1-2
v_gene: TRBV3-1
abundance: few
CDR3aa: CASSQALRGGYTF
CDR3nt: TGTGCCAGCAGCCAAGCCCTCAGGGGTGGCTACACCTTC

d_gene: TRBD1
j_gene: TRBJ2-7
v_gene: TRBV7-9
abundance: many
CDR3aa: CASSPTGGQGSYEQYF
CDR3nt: TGTGCCAGCAGCCCTACCGGCGGACAGGGATCCTACGAGCAGTACTTC

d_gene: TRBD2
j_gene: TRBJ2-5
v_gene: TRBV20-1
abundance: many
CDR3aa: CSARDGTSGQETQYF
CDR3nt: TGCAGTGCTAGAGATGGGACTAGCGGACAAGAGACCCAGTACTTC

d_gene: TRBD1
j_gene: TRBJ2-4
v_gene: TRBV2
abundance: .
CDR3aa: CASGNGQGNIQYF
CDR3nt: TGTGCCAGTGGGAACGGACAGGGAAACATTCAGTACTTC

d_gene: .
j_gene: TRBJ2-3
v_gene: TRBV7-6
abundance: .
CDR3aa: CATSPTPGLRDTQYF
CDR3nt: TGTGCCACCAGCCCCACTCCGGGGTTGAGGGATACGCAGTATTTT

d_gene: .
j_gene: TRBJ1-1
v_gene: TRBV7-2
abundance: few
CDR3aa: CASSLVRTNTEAFF
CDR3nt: TGTGCCAGCAGCTTAGTCCGGACGAACACTGAAGCTTTCTTT

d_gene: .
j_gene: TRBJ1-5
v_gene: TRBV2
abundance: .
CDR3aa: CATSGRDGNQPQHF
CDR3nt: TGTGCCACCTCGGGGAGGGATGGCAATCAGCCCCAGCATTTT

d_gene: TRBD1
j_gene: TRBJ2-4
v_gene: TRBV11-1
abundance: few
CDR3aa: CASRQTGTDKNIQYF
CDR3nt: TGTGCCAGCAGACAGACCGGGACAGACAAAAACATTCAGTACTTC

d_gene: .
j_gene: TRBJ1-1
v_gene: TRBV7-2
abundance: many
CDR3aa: CASILRPGPLGNTEAFF
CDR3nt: TGTGCCAGCATCCTCCGCCCGGGTCCGCTAGGGAACACTGAAGCTTTCTTT

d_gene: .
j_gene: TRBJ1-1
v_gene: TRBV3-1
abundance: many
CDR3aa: CASSQDREGGAMF
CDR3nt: TGTGCCAGCAGCCAAGATCGCGAAGGGGGAGCTATGTTT

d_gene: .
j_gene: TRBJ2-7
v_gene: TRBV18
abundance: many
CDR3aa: CASSPVGDEQYF
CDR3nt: TGTGCCAGCTCACCGGTGGGCGACGAGCAGTACTTC

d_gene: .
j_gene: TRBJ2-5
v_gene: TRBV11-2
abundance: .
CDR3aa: CASSLGPRETQYF
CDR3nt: TGTGCCAGCAGCTTAGGTCCGAGGGAGACCCAGTACTTC

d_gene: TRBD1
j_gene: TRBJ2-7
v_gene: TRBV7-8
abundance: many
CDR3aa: CASSHRDREYEQYF
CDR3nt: TGTGCCAGCAGCCACCGGGACAGGGAATACGAGCAGTACTTC

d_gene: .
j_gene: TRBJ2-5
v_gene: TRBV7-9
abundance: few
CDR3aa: CASSDRDALTGETQYF
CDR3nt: TGTGCCAGCAGCGACCGGGACGCCTTAACAGGAGAGACCCAGTACTTC

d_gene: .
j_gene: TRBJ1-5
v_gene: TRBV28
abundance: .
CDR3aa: CASSLNIANQPQHF
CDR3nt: TGTGCCAGCAGTTTAAATATTGCGAATCAGCCCCAGCATTTT

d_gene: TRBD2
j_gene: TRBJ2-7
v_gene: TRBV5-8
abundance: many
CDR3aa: CASSGLTGGYEQYF
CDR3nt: TGTGCCAGCAGTGGCCTAACGGGGGGCTACGAGCAGTACTTC

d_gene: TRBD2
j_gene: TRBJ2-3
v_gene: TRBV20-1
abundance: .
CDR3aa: CSAILAGYTDTQYF
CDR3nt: TGCAGTGCTATCCTAGCGGGCTACACAGATACGCAGTATTTT

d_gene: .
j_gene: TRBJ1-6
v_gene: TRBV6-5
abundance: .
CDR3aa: CASSYGTGEAGITNSPLHF
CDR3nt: TGTGCCAGCAGTTACGGGACGGGGGAAGCGGGGATTACTAATTCACCCCTCCACTTT

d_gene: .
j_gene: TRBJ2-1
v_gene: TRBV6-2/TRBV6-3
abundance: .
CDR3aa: CASTDRSRPYNEQFF
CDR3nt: TGTGCCAGCACCGACCGAAGCCGGCCCTACAATGAGCAGTTCTTC